Each of the 32 T cell receptor beta chains below was sequenced from the same sample in a study of CDR3 diversity in severe acne. MiXCR, applied by TCRdb to the PCR reads, yields one record per CDR3 protein. The sample holds tens of thousands of distinct CDR3 sequences, 45% to 60% seen once. Material for sequencing was blood. The source of these receptors is a male donor in good health, without acne.

This chain links TRBV10-3 with TRBJ2-6; 8 bases agree with TRBD1. J gave up 0 bases and V 4 bases, and 2 bases lay outside the gene matches. The CDR3 consists of 16 residues. Germline V gene lookup returns CDR1 ENHRY and CDR2 SYGVKD. This chain's CDR3 is CAISGQGISGANVLTF. The CDR3 DNA is TGTGCCATCAGTGGACAGGGGATCTCTGGGGCCAACGTCCTGACTTTC.

This clonotype has a count of ten or more. A much larger clone lies a single base off, so this may be a read error. The genes are TRBV14 and TRBJ2-7; perhaps D is TRBD1 or TRBD2 (5 bases each). The germline CDR1 and CDR2 sequences are SGHDN and FVKESK. The CDR3 length is 15 residues. The CDR3 here is CASSQVGVGAYKQYF. Here the CDR3 DNA reads TGTGCCAGCAGCCAAGTGGGGGTAGGAGCCTACAAGCAGTACTTC.

The J gene is TRBJ2-5, the V gene TRBV28, with D maybe TRBD1 (7 bases). Per germline, CDR1 MDHEN and CDR2 SYDVKM. CDR3 length equals 13 residues. With 6 bases removed from V and 5 bases from J, the gap between germline ends came to 13 bases. The CDR3 sequence is CASSTQGTETQYF. CDR3 DNA sequence: TGTGCCAGCAGCACACAGGGGACTGAGACCCAGTACTTC.

This sequence joins TRBV7-6 and TRBJ1-4; perhaps TRBD1 as D (6 bases). V lost 5 bases, J lost 5 bases, and 15 bases lay in between. CDR1 is SGHVS and CDR2 is FNYEAQ in the germline V gene. The CDR3 sequence is 15 residues long. The CDR3 loop reads CASSPGGTRNEKLFF. CDR3 in DNA: TGTGCCAGCAGCCCGGGGGGGACACGCAATGAAAAACTGTTTTTT.

This clonotype was seen once. This chain uses TRBV5-1 with TRBJ2-2, with 7 bases that match TRBD2. The CDR3 sequence is 16 residues long. The germline gives CDR1 SGHRS, CDR2 YFSETQ. V was pared by 1 base and J by 4 bases, with 7 bases of the junction left unmatched. In DNA form, the CDR3 reads TGCGCCAGCAGCTTGACTAGCGAACGAACCACCGGGGAGCTGTTTTTT. Translation gives CASSLTSERTTGELFF.

The table lists this clonotype with a few counts. The chain employs TRBV20-1 and TRBJ2-7; 8 bases fit TRBD1. The DNA matches TRBJ2-1 better at its end, which makes the J call doubtful. Per the germline V gene, CDR1 is DFQATT and CDR2 is SNEGSKA (reference sequence). The CDR3 is 15 residues long. The CDR3 loop is CSAPGGGFRMNEQFF. The CDR3 DNA sequence: TGCAGTGCTCCAGGGGGCGGATTCAGAATGAATGAGCAGTTCTTC.

This clonotype was counted at least ten times. This CDR3 fails to terminate in the conserved phenylalanine or tryptophan, so it likely reflects a read error. The J gene is TRBJ1-1, the V gene TRBV9; possibly TRBD1 for D (6 bases). V was pared by 4 bases and J by 5 bases, with 15 bases between. CDR1 is SGDLS and CDR2 is YYNGEE in the germline V gene. The CDR3 is 14 amino acids. The DNA of the CDR3 is TGTGCCAGCAGCCCCGACAGGATAGGGACTGAAGCTTTCTCT. Translated: CASSPDRIGTEAFS.

Note on this clonotype: A much larger clone lies a single base off, so this may be a read error. The chain employs TRBV12-3 or TRBV12-4 and TRBJ2-7; 8 bases line up with TRBD2. The V gene end was trimmed by 3 bases and the J gene end by 6 bases; junction bases not matched to a gene: 4. The length of the CDR3 is 13 residues. The CDR3 region is CASSLRTSFEQYF. CDR3 coding DNA: TGTGCCAGCAGTTTGAGGACTAGCTTCGAGCAGTACTTC.

The chain has TRBV19 and TRBJ1-4; 10 bases fit TRBD1. J gave up 12 bases and V 9 bases, and 16 bases lay outside the gene matches. The CDR3 runs to 15 residues. CDR1 and CDR2 from the germline V gene are LNHDA and SQIVND (reference sequence). This chain's CDR3 is CASSYSGTGASELFF. The DNA of the CDR3 is TGTGCCAGCAGTTACTCGGGGACAGGGGCGTCGGAACTGTTTTTT.

The chain joins TRBV15 to TRBJ2-5, with 7 bases lining up with TRBD2. The CDR3 extends over 14 amino acids. J gave up 1 base and V 3 bases, and 2 bases lay outside the gene matches. Germline-derived CDR1 and CDR2 are LNHNV and YYDKDF (reference sequence). Here the CDR3 reads CATSRGGSQETQYF. DNA for the CDR3: TGTGCCACCAGCAGGGGGGGGTCCCAAGAGACCCAGTACTTC.

The chain is built from TRBV25-1 and TRBJ2-7, with 9 bases lining up with TRBD1. Per germline, CDR1 MGHDK and CDR2 SYGVNS. CDR3 size: 14 residues. V was pared by 6 bases and J by 6 bases, with 9 bases of the junction left unmatched. The CDR3 region is CASSEGGQGLEQYF. CDR3 nucleotide sequence: TGTGCCAGCAGCGAGGGGGGACAGGGCCTCGAGCAGTACTTC.

This clonotype was found many times. The J gene is TRBJ1-1, the V gene TRBV20-1; 7 positions match TRBD1. The V gene end was trimmed by 6 bases and the J gene end by 4 bases; junction bases not matched to a gene: 11. The germline V gene encodes CDR1 DFQATT and CDR2 SNEGSKA (reference sequence). The CDR3 runs 14 residues. The CDR3 here is CSASKQTGATEAFF. The CDR3 DNA reads as TGCAGTGCCTCCAAACAAACAGGGGCCACTGAAGCTTTCTTT.

This clonotype was found many times. This chain connects TRBV9 to TRBJ2-7, with D possibly TRBD1 on 7 matching bases. CDR1 SGDLS and CDR2 YYNGEE come from the germline V gene. Deletions cut 0 bases from V and 2 bases from J, with 12 bases between. This CDR3 region has 15 residues. CDR3 nucleotide sequence: TGTGCCAGCAGCGTAGAGCCAGGGGGGACCTACGAGCAGTACTTC. This encodes CASSVEPGGTYEQYF.

This chain joins TRBV10-3 and TRBJ1-2, with a possible D match to TRBD1 (5 bases). Germline assignment: CDR1 ENHRY and CDR2 SYGVKD. Trimming removed 10 bases at V and 8 bases at J, with 23 bases between. The CDR3 extends over 14 amino acids. CDR3 in DNA: TGTGCCAGCCTTCCCGGGGGTGCTGGTTGCGGCTACACCTTC. Its protein product is CASLPGGAGCGYTF.

This clonotype was seen repeatedly, ten times or more. The rearrangement links TRBV5-6 to TRBJ2-5; weak D call: TRBD1 (5 bases). This CDR3 has 14 residues. Germline CDR1 SGHDT, CDR2 YYEEEE. V was shortened by 0 bases and J by 1 base, with 7 bases between the two germline ends. The CDR3 coding sequence is TGTGCCAGCAGCTTGGGACAGATCCAAGAGACCCAGTACTTC. Amino acid sequence: CASSLGQIQETQYF.

Only one count was recorded for this clonotype. Germline and junction disagree at one end, which may indicate a read error. The rearrangement links TRBV7-9 to TRBJ1-6; D might be TRBD1 (6 bases). The germline V gene has CDR1 SEHNR and CDR2 FQNEAQ (reference sequence). The CDR3 spans 17 residues. CDR3 nucleotides: TGTGCCAGCGACCCTGGGGGGCTGAGCTCCTATAATCCACCCCTCCACTTT. It yields the protein CASDPGGLSSYNPPLHF. Drawing the rest from reference TRBV7-9 and TRBJ1-6, the complete variable domain is DTGVSQNPRHKITKRGQNVTFRCDPISEHNRLYWYRQTLGQGPEFLTYFQNEAQLEKSRLLSDRFSAERPKGSFSTLEIQRTEQGDSAMYLCASDPGGLSSYNPPLHFGNGTRLTVT.

In its sample, this clonotype was seen a few times. V gene TRBV7-6 combines with J gene TRBJ1-2; D ambiguous. Germline assignment: CDR1 SGHVS and CDR2 FNYEAQ. This CDR3 spans 14 amino acids. V shed 5 bases and J shed 2 bases, with 12 bases lying between them. The CDR3 here is CASSRVQQNYGYTF. The CDR3 bases are TGTGCCAGCAGCAGGGTGCAACAGAACTATGGCTACACCTTC.

This clonotype is labeled medium-sized. The genes are TRBV7-9 and TRBJ2-3; no definite D call. Germline CDR1 is SEHNR and CDR2 is FQNEAQ (reference sequence). This CDR3 has 15 amino acids. The germline V and J ends were trimmed by 6 bases and 0 bases, with 13 bases remaining between them. The CDR3 spells CASSLTVASTDTQYF. The CDR3 DNA is TGTGCCAGCAGTCTTACGGTGGCTAGCACAGATACGCAGTATTTT.

This rearrangement joins TRBV20-1 to TRBJ2-5; D remains ambiguous. The CDR3 is 9 residues long. Deletions cut 3 bases from V and 5 bases from J, with 1 base between. Germline CDR1 and CDR2: DFQATT and SNEGSKA (reference sequence). The CDR3 DNA is TGCAGTGCTAGTGAGACCCAGTACTTC. It is translated as CSASETQYF.

This clonotype has at least ten counts. J is TRBJ2-2 and V is TRBV10-1; D gene uncertain. The germline V gene has CDR1 WNHNN and CDR2 SYGVQD (reference sequence). The V end was cut by 7 bases, the J end by 5 bases, with 11 bases between. The CDR3 covers 13 residues. DNA of the CDR3: TGCGCCAGCAATTCGCAAGGGACCGGGGAGCTGTTTTTT. Translated, it gives CASNSQGTGELFF.

V and J are TRBV20-1 and TRBJ1-5, with D possibly being TRBD1 (5 bases). This CDR3 region has 14 residues. V lost 0 bases, J lost 7 bases, and 13 bases lay in between. Germline-derived CDR1 and CDR2 are DFQATT and SNEGSKA (reference sequence). CDR3 protein: CSAREARETQPQHF. As DNA, the CDR3 is TGCAGTGCTAGAGAAGCCAGGGAGACACAGCCCCAGCATTTT.

As to this clonotype: A much more abundant neighbour one base away suggests this may be a read error. This chain joins TRBV6-5 and TRBJ1-1, with D unclear. Germline V lookup: CDR1 MNHEY, CDR2 SVGAGI. The CDR3 runs 13 residues. CDR3 bases: TGTACCAGCAGTTACGCAGGCTCTAAAGAAGCTTTCTTT. This codes for CTSSYAGSKEAFF.

This clonotype has ten or more counts. This chain connects TRBV25-1 to TRBJ2-2; possibly TRBD1 for D (5 bases). CDR1 MGHDK and CDR2 SYGVNS come from the germline V gene. This CDR3 is 15 amino acids long. The V end lost 2 bases, the J end lost 7 bases, and 14 bases lay between the germline ends. The chain's CDR3 is CASSETAGKNGELFF. The CDR3 region has the DNA TGTGCCAGCAGTGAAACGGCAGGGAAGAACGGGGAGCTGTTTTTT.

As to this clonotype: Just one base apart from a much larger clone, this may be a read error. CDR3 nucleotide sequence: TGTGCCAGCAGTTTTAACGCCGGGACAGCGGCTTTCTTT. Protein sequence: CASSFNAGTAAFF. This chain uses TRBV12-3 or TRBV12-4 with TRBJ1-1, with 7 bases lining up with TRBD1. This CDR3 has 13 residues. The V gene end was trimmed by 3 bases and the J gene end by 11 bases; junction bases not matched to a gene: 9.

The chain carries TRBV7-4 and TRBJ1-1, with a tentative D call TRBD1 (5 bases). Germline V CDR1 and CDR2: SGHVT, SQSDAQ. The germline V and J ends were trimmed by 5 bases and 1 base, with 17 bases remaining between them. This CDR3 spans 16 amino acids. The CDR3 nucleotides are TGTGCCAGCAGCGTCTCAGGGAGAGGACGGAACACTGAAGCTTTCTTT. Protein sequence: CASSVSGRGRNTEAFF.

The chain employs TRBV10-3 and TRBJ2-5; perhaps TRBD2 as D (6 bases). The CDR3 sequence is 14 residues long. V lost 5 bases and J lost 4, with 14 bases in between. Germline-derived CDR1 and CDR2 are ENHRY and SYGVKD. The CDR3 region has the DNA TGTGCCATCAGTTCCGGGGGAGGTGTAGAGACCCAGTACTTC. Its translation is CAISSGGGVETQYF.

The sample holds many counts of this clonotype. CDR3 bases: TGCGCCAGCAGCCTGGATCTAGCGGGAGAGGGAGAGACCCAGTACTTC. Translating it yields CASSLDLAGEGETQYF. The chain recombines TRBV5-1 with TRBJ2-5; 10 bases are shared with TRBD2. This CDR3 contains 16 residues. The germline gives CDR1 SGHRS, CDR2 YFSETQ. V lost 4 bases to trimming and J lost 4 bases; unmatched junction nucleotides: 10.

The J gene is TRBJ2-7, the V gene TRBV6-2 or TRBV6-3, with 9 bases matching TRBD2. The germline V gene has CDR1 MNHEY and CDR2 SVGEGT. CDR3 length equals 16 residues. J gave up 4 bases and V 5 bases, and 12 bases lay outside the gene matches. As DNA, the CDR3 is TGTGCCAGCAGTCTAGCGGGAAGAGGTGGGGCATACGAGCAGTACTTC. This translates into CASSLAGRGGAYEQYF.

This clonotype was seen a single time. The rearrangement uses TRBV7-9 and TRBJ1-1, with 7 bases identical to TRBD1. Trimming removed 6 bases from V and 4 bases from J; junction bases left unmatched: 8. CDR3 length: 14 amino acids. The germline gives CDR1 SEHNR, CDR2 FQNEAQ (reference sequence). CDR3 sequence reads: CASSVTTGITEAFF. DNA of the CDR3: TGTGCCAGCAGTGTAACGACAGGGATCACTGAAGCTTTCTTT. Drawing the rest from reference TRBV7-9 and TRBJ1-1, the complete variable domain is DTGVSQNPRHKITKRGQNVTFRCDPISEHNRLYWYRQTLGQGPEFLTYFQNEAQLEKSRLLSDRFSAERPKGSFSTLEIQRTEQGDSAMYLCASSVTTGITEAFFGQGTRLTVV.

This clonotype occurred many times. The rearrangement links TRBV5-8 to TRBJ1-1; D is undetermined. V was pared by 1 base and J by 0 bases, with 7 bases between. The CDR3 consists of 14 residues. Germline CDR1 reads SGHTS; CDR2 reads YDEGEE. The CDR3 DNA is TGTGCCAGCAGCTTGTCTATTATGAACACTGAAGCTTTCTTT. Amino acids: CASSLSIMNTEAFF.

The chain joins TRBV20-1 to TRBJ2-3, with a tentative D call TRBD2 (7 bases). Trimming stripped 3 bases from V and 1 base from J, with 17 bases between. Per the germline V gene, CDR1 is DFQATT and CDR2 is SNEGSKA (reference sequence). This CDR3 spans 16 amino acids. In nucleotides, the CDR3 is TGCAGTGCTAGCTCTAGCCGGGGGGCTCGCACAGATACGCAGTATTTT. This translates into CSASSSRGARTDTQYF.

The genes are TRBV5-4 and TRBJ1-2; D possibly corresponds to TRBD1 (5 bases). The CDR3 totals 13 residues. Germline loops: CDR1 SGHNT, CDR2 YYREEE (reference sequence). Trimming shortened V by 5 bases and J by 8 bases, and 16 bases separated the two germline ends. For the CDR3, the DNA is TGTGCCAGCAGACCCGGGGGGATTGAGGGCTACACCTTC. Translation: CASRPGGIEGYTF.